Listed here is a single T cell receptor (beta chain). V shed 0 bases, J shed 2 bases, and the junction held 2 bases outside the gene matches. Germline-derived CDR1 and CDR2 are SNHLY and FYNNEI. The CDR3 is made up of 15 amino acids. This sample is drawn from a study of shared clonotypes between healthy human individuals. The assay used deep level. The protocol was immunoSEQ multiplex PCR, while the TCRdb copy is restricted to in-frame clones and leaves out a portion. This table holds hundreds of thousands of clones, roughly 79% found once. The chain combines TRBV2 with TRBJ2-7; 9 nucleotides agree with TRBD2. The clonotype originates from a woman in her thirties or forties in good health. Some clones in this sample may be carry-over from other donors' samples. The sequencing input was PBMCs. CDR3 sequence: CASSEASGGPYEQYF. CDR3 bases: TGTGCCAGCAGTGAAGCTAGCGGGGGCCCCTACGAGCAGTACTTC.